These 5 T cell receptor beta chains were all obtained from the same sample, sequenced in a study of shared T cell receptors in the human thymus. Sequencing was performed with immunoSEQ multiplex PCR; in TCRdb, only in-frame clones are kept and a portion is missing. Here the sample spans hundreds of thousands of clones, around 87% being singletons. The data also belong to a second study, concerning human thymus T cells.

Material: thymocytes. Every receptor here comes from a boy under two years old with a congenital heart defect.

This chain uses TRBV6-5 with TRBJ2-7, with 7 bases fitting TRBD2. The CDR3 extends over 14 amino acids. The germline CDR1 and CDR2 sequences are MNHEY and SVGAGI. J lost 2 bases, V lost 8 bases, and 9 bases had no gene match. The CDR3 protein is CASPRLALTYEQYF. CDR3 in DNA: TGTGCCAGCCCCAGACTAGCCCTGACCTACGAGCAGTACTTC.

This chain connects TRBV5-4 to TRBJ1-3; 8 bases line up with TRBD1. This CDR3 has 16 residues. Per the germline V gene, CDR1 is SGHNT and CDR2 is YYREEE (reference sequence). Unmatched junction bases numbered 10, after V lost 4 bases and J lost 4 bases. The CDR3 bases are TGTGCCAGCAGCGGTCCGACAGGGGAGTCAGGAAACACCATATATTTT. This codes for CASSGPTGESGNTIYF. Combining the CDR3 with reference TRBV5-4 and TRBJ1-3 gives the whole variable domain ETGVTQSPTHLIKTRGQQVTLRCSSQSGHNTVSWYQQALGQGPQFIFQYYREEENGRGNFPPRFSGLQFPNYSSELNVNALELDDSALYLCASSGPTGESGNTIYFGEGSWLTVV.

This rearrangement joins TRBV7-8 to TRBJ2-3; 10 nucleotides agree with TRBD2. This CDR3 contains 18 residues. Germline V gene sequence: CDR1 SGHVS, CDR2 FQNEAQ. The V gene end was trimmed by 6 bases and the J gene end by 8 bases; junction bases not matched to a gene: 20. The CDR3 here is CASRRGAGGPSRYGTQYF. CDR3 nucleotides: TGTGCCAGCAGGCGGGGAGCGGGAGGGCCCTCGAGGTACGGTACGCAGTATTTT.

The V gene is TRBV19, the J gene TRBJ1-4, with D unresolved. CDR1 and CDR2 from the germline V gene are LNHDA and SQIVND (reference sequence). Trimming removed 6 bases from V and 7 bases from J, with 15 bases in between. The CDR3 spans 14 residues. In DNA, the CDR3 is TGTGCCAGTAGGGCTCGCGACGGAGGTGAAAAACTGTTTTTT. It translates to CASRARDGGEKLFF.

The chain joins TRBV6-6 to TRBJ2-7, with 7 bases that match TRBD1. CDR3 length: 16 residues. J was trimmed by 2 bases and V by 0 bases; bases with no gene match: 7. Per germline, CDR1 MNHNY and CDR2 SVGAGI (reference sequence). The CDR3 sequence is CASSYSSGTVAYEQYF. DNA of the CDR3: TGTGCCAGCAGTTACTCGTCCGGGACAGTAGCCTACGAGCAGTACTTC.